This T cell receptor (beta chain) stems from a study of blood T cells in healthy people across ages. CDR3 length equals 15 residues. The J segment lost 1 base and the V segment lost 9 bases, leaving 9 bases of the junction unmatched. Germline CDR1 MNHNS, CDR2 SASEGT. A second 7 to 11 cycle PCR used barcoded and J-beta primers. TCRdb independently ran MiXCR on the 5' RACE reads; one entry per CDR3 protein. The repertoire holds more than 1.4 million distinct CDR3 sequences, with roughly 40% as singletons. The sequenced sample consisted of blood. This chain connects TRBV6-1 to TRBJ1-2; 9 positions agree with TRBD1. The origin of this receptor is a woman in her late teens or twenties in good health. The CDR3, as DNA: TGTGCCAGTACTGAGACAGGGGGACTTAACTATGGCTACACCTTC. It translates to CASTETGGLNYGYTF.